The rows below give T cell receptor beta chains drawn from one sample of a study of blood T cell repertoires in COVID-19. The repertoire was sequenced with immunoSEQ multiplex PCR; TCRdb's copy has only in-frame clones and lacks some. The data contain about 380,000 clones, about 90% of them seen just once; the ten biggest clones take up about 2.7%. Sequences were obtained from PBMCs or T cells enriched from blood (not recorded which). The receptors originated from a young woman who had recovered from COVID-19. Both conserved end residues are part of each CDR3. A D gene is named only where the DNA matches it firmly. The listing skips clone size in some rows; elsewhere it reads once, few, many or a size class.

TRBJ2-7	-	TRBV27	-	TGTGCCAGCAGTTTAAAGGGTGGGAGGAGCTCCTACGAGCAGTACTTC	CASSLKGGRSSYEQYF
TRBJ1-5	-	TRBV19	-	TGTGCCAGTAGTATAGGAGGAAATCAGCCCCAGCATTTT	CASSIGGNQPQHF
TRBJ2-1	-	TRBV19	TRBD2	TGTGCCAGTAGAGAGACTAGCGGAACCAATGAGCAGTTCTTC	CASRETSGTNEQFF
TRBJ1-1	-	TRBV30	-	TGTGCCTGGAGACAGAACACGAACACTGAAGCTTTCTTT	CAWRQNTNTEAFF
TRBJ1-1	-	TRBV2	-	TGTGCCAGCAGTGAAAGGCGGGGGAACACTGAAGCTTTCTTT	CASSERRGNTEAFF
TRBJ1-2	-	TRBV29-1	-	TGCAGCGTTAGTGCGGCTGGCTACACCTTC	CSVSAAGYTF
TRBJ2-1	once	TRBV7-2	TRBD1	TGTGCCAGCAGCTCCGACGGGACAGGATACAATGAGCAGTTCTTC	CASSSDGTGYNEQFF
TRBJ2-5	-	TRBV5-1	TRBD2	TGCGCCAGCAGCTTAACTAGCGGGAGAGAGACCCAGTACTTC	CASSLTSGRETQYF
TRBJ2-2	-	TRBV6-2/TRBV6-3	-	TGTGCCAGCACCCCAGCCGGGTCCGCCGGGGAGCTGTTTTTT	CASTPAGSAGELFF
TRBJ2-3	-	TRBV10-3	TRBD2	TGTGCCATCAGTCCAAGCGGGGGGGCCCCAGATACGCAGTATTTT	CAISPSGGAPDTQYF
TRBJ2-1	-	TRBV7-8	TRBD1	TGTGCCAGCAGTCGGGACAGGGTCGGCAATGAGCAGTTCTTC	CASSRDRVGNEQFF
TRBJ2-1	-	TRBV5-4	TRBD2	TGTGCCAGCACGAGGGACTATTACAATGAGCAGTTCTTC	CASTRDYYNEQFF
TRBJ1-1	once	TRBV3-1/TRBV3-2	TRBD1	TGTGCCAGCAGCCCCCCTGGGACAGGAGGTTCTTCTTTCTTT	CASSPPGTGGSSFF
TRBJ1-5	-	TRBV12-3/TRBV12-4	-	TGTGCCAGCAGTTTTTCCGGGAATCAGCCCCAGCATTTT	CASSFSGNQPQHF
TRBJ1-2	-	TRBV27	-	TGTGCCAGCAGTTTATCGAGGGGGAACTATGGCTACACCTTC	CASSLSRGNYGYTF
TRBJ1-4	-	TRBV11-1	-	TGTGCCAGCAGCTTTACGGGATCTAATGAAAAACTGTTTTTT	CASSFTGSNEKLFF
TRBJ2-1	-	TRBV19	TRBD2	TGTGCCACCGGGACTAGCGGATTCAATGAGCAGTTCTTC	CATGTSGFNEQFF
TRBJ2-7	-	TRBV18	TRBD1	TGTGCCAGCTCACTGGGACAGGGACCCTACGAGCAGTACTTC	CASSLGQGPYEQYF
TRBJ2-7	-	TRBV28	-	TGTGCCAGCAGTTTAATGGCGGTCTACTACGAGCAGTACTTC	CASSLMAVYYEQYF
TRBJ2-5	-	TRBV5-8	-	TGTGCCAGCAGCTTGAGTGGAGGGGTTAGTGAGACCCAGTACTTC	CASSLSGGVSETQYF
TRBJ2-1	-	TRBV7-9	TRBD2	TGTGCCAGCCCCGGGGGGGAGACGTCCTACAATGAGCAGTTCTTC	CASPGGETSYNEQFF
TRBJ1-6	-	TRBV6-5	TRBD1	TGTGCCAGCAGTAGGGACAGGGGTAGTTCACCCCTCCACTTT	CASSRDRGSSPLHF
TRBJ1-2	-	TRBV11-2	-	TGTGCCAGCAGCTGGGACTTTGGCTATGGCTACACCTTC	CASSWDFGYGYTF
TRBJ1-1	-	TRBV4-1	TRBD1	TGCGCCAGCAGCCAAGAGGACAGGGGGGGGGCTTGGTACACTGAAGCTTTCTTT	CASSQEDRGGAWYTEAFF
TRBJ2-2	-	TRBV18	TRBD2	TGTGCCAGCTCACCGGGAATAGCGGGAAACACCGGGGAGCTGTTTTTT	CASSPGIAGNTGELFF
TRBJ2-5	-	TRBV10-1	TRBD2	TGCGCCAGCAGCGCGGGACTAGCGGTAGAGACCCAGTACTTC	CASSAGLAVETQYF
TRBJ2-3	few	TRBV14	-	TGTGCCAGCAGCCAAGAGTGGGTAGGACACTCGAGCACAGATACGCAGTATTTT	CASSQEWVGHSSTDTQYF
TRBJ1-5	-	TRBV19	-	TGTGCCAGTAGTCTGCGGGACGGACCTAATCAGCCCCAGCATTTT	CASSLRDGPNQPQHF
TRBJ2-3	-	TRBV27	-	TGTGCCAGCAGCCTTGCTGATCGGGCAGATACGCAGTATTTT	CASSLADRADTQYF
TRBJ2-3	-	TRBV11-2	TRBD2	TGTGCCAGCAGCTTAACTAGCGGGAGCACAGATACGCAGTATTTT	CASSLTSGSTDTQYF
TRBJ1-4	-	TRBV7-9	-	TGTGCCAGCAGCTCCCCCGGGATAGATGAAAAACTGTTTTTT	CASSSPGIDEKLFF
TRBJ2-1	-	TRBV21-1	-	TGTGCCAGCCTTGTAGCGGGAGGGCATAGCTCCTACAATGAGCAGTTCTTC	CASLVAGGHSSYNEQFF
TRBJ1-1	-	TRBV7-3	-	TGTGCCAGCAGCAGAGATAGAGCAAACACTGAAGCTTTCTTT	CASSRDRANTEAFF